These 5 T cell receptor beta chains were sequenced from one sample in a study of blood T cell repertoires in COVID-19 (dated by TCRdb to 2020 to 2022). The library relied on the immunoSEQ multiplex PCR assay. TCRdb stores this immuneACCESS table with in-frame sequences only. Part of the clones is absent; in the studies checked, under half of the shortfall reflects unresolved V genes, and no reason is known for the rest. The sample records approximately 300,000 clones, 70% to 90% of which are singletons. The ten largest clones capture under 7.5% of the sample. The material sequenced was peripheral blood. These receptors all come from a man aged 18 to 35 who had recovered from COVID-19.

V usage is TRBV7-6 and J usage is TRBJ2-2; 9 positions agree with TRBD2. The J segment lost 4 bases and the V segment lost 3 bases, leaving 6 bases of the junction unmatched. The CDR3 spans 16 residues. Germline assignment: CDR1 SGHVS and CDR2 FNYEAQ. Written as DNA, the CDR3 is TGTGCCAGCAGCTTCGAGCGGGGGGAACTCACCGGGGAGCTGTTTTTT. Amino acid sequence: CASSFERGELTGELFF.

The chain has TRBV6-5 and TRBJ2-7, with a tentative D call TRBD2 (5 bases). Germline V gives CDR1 MNHEY, CDR2 SVGAGI. The V end was cut by 7 bases, the J end by 4 bases, with 14 bases between. The CDR3 loop spans 13 amino acids. The CDR3 protein is CASKVRGPYEQYF. The CDR3 DNA is TGTGCCAGCAAAGTCCGAGGGCCTTACGAGCAGTACTTC.

The chain recombines TRBV6-5 with TRBJ2-2; 8 nucleotides align to TRBD2. The CDR3 has 14 residues. Germline CDR1 reads MNHEY; CDR2 reads SVGAGI. V gave up 7 bases and J gave up 4 bases; unmatched junction bases: 5. CDR3 sequence reads: CASTGGLTTGELFF. The CDR3 DNA reads as TGTGCCAGCACGGGGGGGCTCACCACCGGGGAGCTGTTTTTT.

V gene TRBV4-1 combines with J gene TRBJ2-2; 7 bases match TRBD2. The length of the CDR3 is 15 residues. Germline V lookup: CDR1 MGHRA, CDR2 YSYEKL. The V segment lost 8 bases and the J segment 2 bases; nucleotides outside the gene matches: 8. CDR3 residues: CASGGVFPNTGELFF. The CDR3 DNA reads as TGCGCCAGCGGGGGGGTGTTCCCTAACACCGGGGAGCTGTTTTTT.

This chain links TRBV29-1 with TRBJ1-2, with 7 nucleotides matching TRBD1. Trimming cost V 5 bases and J 3 bases; bases outside gene matches: 6. The V gene's germline CDR1 is SQVTM and CDR2 ANQGSEA. The CDR3 covers 13 residues. The CDR3, as DNA: TGCAGCGTTAGGACAGGAACAGACTATGGCTACACCTTC. Protein sequence: CSVRTGTDYGYTF.